This entry is about one T cell receptor (beta chain). The assay was immunoSEQ multiplex PCR, and TCRdb's table has in-frame clones only and misses some. The sample has under 95,000 clones; more than 75% are singletons. Per the germline V gene, CDR1 is KGHSH and CDR2 is LQKENI. After removal of 3 bases from V and 0 bases from J, the junction contained 9 bases not matched to a gene. The CDR3 has 19 amino acids. The data derive from a study of OX40 agonist ivuxolimab in advanced cancers. Background on the study: Intravenous ivuxolimab at 0.01 to 10 mg/kg was given to patients every 2 weeks. Males comprised roughly four fifths of the group, whose mean age was roughly 64 years (range 23 to 79).

The V call is TRBV18, the J call TRBJ2-3; 13 bases are shared with TRBD2. The receptor's source is an adult with an advanced solid tumor such as melanoma, head and neck, liver or kidney cancer. The sequencing used CD4+ or CD8+ T cells sorted from blood, collected in a trial of the OX40 agonist ivuxolimab. The CDR3 loop reads CASSPGLAGFDSSTDTQYF. The CDR3, as DNA: TGTGCCAGCTCACCGGGACTAGCGGGATTCGACAGTAGCACAGATACGCAGTATTTT.